This T cell receptor beta chain was retrieved from a study of CD4+ T cells in melanoma. The study, taken as a whole, reports: Diverse differentiation states were reported for melanoma neoantigen-specific CD4+ T cells.

Method: immunoSEQ multiplex PCR; TCRdb's copy keeps in-frame clones and lacks some. The sample records approximately 110,000 clones, 80% to 95% being singletons. As for this clone: As yet, its antigen is unknown.

This receptor was obtained from a human donor with melanoma. Sequencing used peripheral blood.

The CDR3 region has the DNA TGTGCCAGCAGTTTCCCAGGGGTGTGGTATGGCTACACCTTC. Its protein is CASSFPGVWYGYTF. The rearrangement uses TRBV28 and TRBJ1-2, with TRBD1 as a possible D gene (6 bases). Germline-derived CDR1 and CDR2 are MDHEN and SYDVKM. V lost 3 bases, J lost 5 bases, and 13 bases lay in between. The CDR3 totals 14 residues.